The present T cell receptor beta chain was sequenced within a study of human T cells and chemical hapten exposure. TCRdb used MiXCR to reprocess the RACE reads, holding one entry per CDR3 protein. Here the sample spans around 33,000 distinct CDR3 sequences, roughly 12% being singletons. Time point denoted: pre-sensitization, week 0. Described treatment: therapeutic diphenylcyclopropenone sensitization with weekly scalp DPC. It was unfractionated whole blood from which total RNA was extracted. Participating donors were patients with alopecia, aged 18 to 70 years, considered appropriate candidates for DPC. This clonotype was seen only a few times. This TCR derives from a woman in her thirties or forties with alopecia areata. Some clones in this sample may be carry-over from other donors' samples. The sample consisted of whole blood, taken in connection with sensitization to the hapten diphenylcyclopropenone (DPC).

The CDR3 coding sequence is TGCAGTGCTAGAGGTCGGGTCAACGAGCAGTACTTC. Protein sequence: CSARGRVNEQYF. The chain couples TRBV20-1 to TRBJ2-7; D is unresolved. This CDR3 region has 12 residues. Trimming removed 1 base from V and 5 bases from J, with 9 bases in between. Germline V CDR1 and CDR2: DFQATT, SNEGSKA (reference sequence).